The source of this T cell receptor beta chain is a study of T cells in localized non-small cell lung cancer. The table lists this clone with a count of one. Its antigen is unidentified. Only in-frame clones appear in the TCRdb table, and some are missing; sequencing was by immunoSEQ multiplex PCR. The data contain 25,000 to 30,000 clones, roughly four fifths of them singletons. V dropped 5 bases and J dropped 4; count of bases not matched to a gene: 11. The CDR3 contains 15 residues. Germline CDR1 SGHTS, CDR2 YDEGEE. Whole-study findings and limits: Patients showing higher blood T cell density tended to see longer overall survival. Heterogeneity within the tumor remains possible, as just one region underwent sequencing.

The specimen comprised peripheral blood mononuclear cells, sampled before any cancer treatment. The rearrangement joins TRBV5-8 to TRBJ2-7; 8 bases line up with TRBD2. The sequence was collected from a man between 40 and 75 years old with stage III lung adenocarcinoma. CDR3 DNA: TGTGCCAGCAGTAAGCGGGAGAGTGGTAGATACGAGCAGTACTTC. Its protein is CASSKRESGRYEQYF.